These T cell receptor beta chains were read from a single sample in a study of blood T cell repertoires in COVID-19. Using immunoSEQ multiplex PCR, the repertoire was profiled, and TCRdb retains in-frame clones only, with some absent. Of fewer than 350,000 clones listed, roughly 90% are singletons. Sequencing was carried out using PBMCs or T cells enriched from blood (not recorded which). These receptors were taken from a woman aged 40 to 55 with acute COVID-19. CDR3s leave out the opening cysteine and the closing phenylalanine or tryptophan. The D gene is left open where the match is weak.

TRBV6-5,-,12,TRBJ1-3,ASSYGVSGNTIY
TRBV7-2,-,13,TRBJ1-6,ASSLGSSYNSPLH
TRBV4-1,TRBD2,19,TRBJ2-1,ASSQEFPRGTASGRGGEQF
TRBV7-2,-,11,TRBJ2-3,ASSFAETDTQY
TRBV4-1,TRBD2,14,TRBJ2-1,ASSQVRGGQHNEQF
TRBV5-1,TRBD2,14,TRBJ2-5,ASSLVGTRRAETQY
TRBV28,TRBD2,12,TRBJ2-3,ASSFLAGTDTQY
TRBV30,TRBD2,13,TRBJ2-1,AWAAGTSGGNEQF
TRBV11-2,TRBD2,12,TRBJ2-7,ASSLTSGSREQY
TRBV13,TRBD1,14,TRBJ2-2,ASSPFGDSFTGELF
TRBV2,-,10,TRBJ2-7,AGRLSSYEQY
TRBV19,-,13,TRBJ2-5,ASSIQGKGEETQY
TRBV24-1,-,13,TRBJ1-2,ATTRTRTANYGYT
TRBV2,TRBD2,14,TRBJ2-2,ASSEKRGDISGELF
TRBV6-6,-,12,TRBJ2-3,ASSYYSSTDTQY
TRBV7-8,-,14,TRBJ1-1,ASSPHGAGLNTEAF
TRBV5-1,-,12,TRBJ2-7,ASSLEDNSYEQY
TRBV18,TRBD1,13,TRBJ2-1,ASSPDRSTSNEQF
TRBV5-6,TRBD1,16,TRBJ1-3,ASSLPGAGGYSGNTIY
TRBV15,TRBD2,13,TRBJ2-1,ATSRGRGGLNEQF
TRBV15,-,11,TRBJ2-3,ATSRGPPDTQY
TRBV7-2,TRBD2,13,TRBJ2-7,ASSLGGTSGYEQY
TRBV28,-,15,TRBJ1-1,ASSFWGVGGSRTEAF
TRBV28,TRBD1,11,TRBJ1-2,ASRGIQGGGYT
TRBV19,-,14,TRBJ1-2,ASSIVRATPNYGYT
TRBV29-1,TRBD1,12,TRBJ1-2,SVLDRGFYYGYT
TRBV19,-,15,TRBJ1-6,ASSIDPGHHRGSPLH
TRBV5-6,TRBD1,13,TRBJ2-7,ASSWGTGGTYEQY
TRBV5-6,TRBD1,15,TRBJ1-2,ASSLVQGALLNYGYT
TRBV18,-,12,TRBJ2-3,ASSPRDHTDTQY
TRBV6-5,-,10,TRBJ1-6,ASTPRNSPLH
TRBV13,TRBD2,14,TRBJ2-3,ASSRLLAGVSDTQY
TRBV19,-,13,TRBJ1-1,ASSISGRTNTEAF
TRBV2,TRBD2,13,TRBJ2-3,ASSDGGVGTDTQY
TRBV13,-,12,TRBJ1-5,ASSLAGSNQPQH
TRBV2,-,12,TRBJ1-6,ASSPGLETAPLH
TRBV7-2,TRBD2,13,TRBJ2-4,ASSPRLAGANIQY
TRBV2,TRBD1,11,TRBJ2-7,ASSETGTYEQY
TRBV9,TRBD1,11,TRBJ1-3,ASNRQGGNTIY
TRBV23-1,-,14,TRBJ1-5,ASSPPGGSNDQPQH
TRBV5-1,-,14,TRBJ2-3,ASSLGTQSAGDTQY
TRBV29-1,-,10,TRBJ2-1,SVEGSGSEQF
TRBV11-2,-,12,TRBJ2-2,ASSLRHRTGELF
TRBV19,-,13,TRBJ2-7,ASSIGDFNSYEQY
TRBV11-1,TRBD2,12,TRBJ2-7,ASSQRLAGYEQY
TRBV11-2,-,12,TRBJ1-1,ASSSDRRNTEAF
TRBV6-1,-,13,TRBJ2-7,ASSDGGRLTYEQY
TRBV28,-,11,TRBJ2-7,ASKDPADYEQY
TRBV12-3/TRBV12-4,-,11,TRBJ1-5,ASWRGPNQPQH
TRBV24-1,-,11,TRBJ2-3,ATPKVGTDTQY
TRBV6-5,TRBD2,12,TRBJ2-7,ASRAPGLAYEQY
TRBV5-5,-,12,TRBJ1-2,ASSSTFTDYGYT
TRBV2,TRBD2,13,TRBJ2-5,ASSRSGGAQETQY
TRBV12-3/TRBV12-4,-,11,TRBJ1-1,ARPSRGNTEAF